Shown below are 22 T cell receptor beta chains from a single sample sequenced in a study of blood T cells in healthy people across ages. Using a J-beta primer mix together with a sample-barcoded 5' primer, a second PCR was run for roughly 7 to 12 cycles. TCRdb reanalysed the 5' RACE reads using MiXCR and keeps one entry per CDR3 protein. This table has some 850,000 distinct CDR3 sequences, roughly 24% appearing once. This sample was also put to use in a study of T cells of mothers and their children.

Sequenced material: blood. Every receptor here comes from a boy younger than 18 in good health.

This clonotype was counted a few times. V gene TRBV10-3 combines with J gene TRBJ1-5; D is ambiguous. From germline, CDR1 is ENHRY and CDR2 SYGVKD. The CDR3 sequence is 13 residues long. The germline V and J ends were trimmed by 8 bases and 3 bases, with 11 bases remaining between them. CDR3 sequence: CAIEAGPNQPQHF. In DNA form, the CDR3 reads TGTGCCATCGAGGCAGGTCCCAATCAGCCCCAGCATTTT.

The chain links TRBV12-3 or TRBV12-4 to TRBJ1-1; D may be TRBD1 (5 bases). Trimming pared 7 bases from V and 7 bases from J, leaving 28 bases between. CDR3 size: 17 residues. CDR3 protein: CASIELTGGTTVDEAFF. For the CDR3, the DNA is TGTGCCAGCATCGAACTTACTGGGGGGACCACAGTGGATGAAGCTTTCTTT.

The chain joins TRBV6-5 to TRBJ2-4, with D unresolved. The V gene's germline CDR1 is MNHEY and CDR2 SVGAGI. Trimming pared 0 bases from V and 0 bases from J, leaving 9 bases between. The CDR3 spans 16 residues. CDR3 in DNA: TGTGCCAGCAGTTACTCGGGCAGCATAGCCAAAAACATTCAGTACTTC. This codes for CASSYSGSIAKNIQYF.

The genes are TRBV29-1 and TRBJ1-3, with D maybe TRBD1 (6 bases). The germline V gene encodes CDR1 SQVTM and CDR2 ANQGSEA. V shed 3 bases and J shed 6 bases, with 9 bases lying between them. This CDR3 is built from 12 residues. The CDR3 protein is CSVEAGVNTIYF. The CDR3 DNA follows: TGCAGCGTTGAGGCAGGGGTAAACACCATATATTTT.

The V gene is TRBV12-3 or TRBV12-4, the J gene TRBJ1-1, with no clear D. Trimming removed 4 bases at V and 5 bases at J, with 11 bases between. The CDR3 is made up of 13 amino acids. CDR3 in DNA: TGTGCCAGCAGTTCTGGACCGGCGACTGAAGCTTTCTTT. It specifies CASSSGPATEAFF.

This clonotype was picked up a small number of times. The chain has TRBV29-1 and TRBJ2-7; 7 positions agree with TRBD1. The V segment lost 0 bases and the J segment 3 bases; nucleotides outside the gene matches: 2. This CDR3 spans 13 amino acids. Germline CDR1 SQVTM, CDR2 ANQGSEA. CDR3 amino acids: CSVEDGQVYEQYF. The CDR3 nucleotides are TGCAGCGTTGAAGATGGACAGGTCTACGAGCAGTACTTC.

The CDR3 loop reads CASSERTGNTEAFF. The DNA for the CDR3 is TGTGCCAGCAGTGAAAGGACAGGGAACACTGAAGCTTTCTTT. The V call is TRBV2, the J call TRBJ1-1; 7 positions agree with TRBD1. The CDR3 length is 14 residues. V trimming: 2 bases; J trimming: 1 base; junction bases outside the gene matches: 1. CDR1 is SNHLY and CDR2 is FYNNEI in the germline V gene.

This clonotype was recorded once. The V gene is TRBV12-3 or TRBV12-4, the J gene TRBJ2-1; the match to TRBD1 covers 7 bases. The better agreement between TRBJ2-7 and the DNA end casts doubt on the J call. The CDR3 extends over 13 amino acids. This chain's CDR3 is CASSFGTEDEQYF. In DNA form, the CDR3 reads TGTGCCAGCAGTTTTGGGACAGAAGACGAGCAGTACTTC.

There are a few counts of this clonotype. This chain uses TRBV5-6 with TRBJ2-1; 8 nucleotides agree with TRBD2. Germline V gene lookup returns CDR1 SGHDT and CDR2 YYEEEE. With 2 bases clipped from V and 2 bases from J, the junction kept 9 bases outside the gene matches. The CDR3 runs to 17 residues. CDR3 protein: CASSFEAGALTYNEQFF. The CDR3 DNA follows: TGTGCCAGCAGCTTTGAAGCGGGGGCCCTTACCTACAATGAGCAGTTCTTC.

V is TRBV7-7 and J is TRBJ2-5; 12 nucleotides align to TRBD2. This CDR3 has 17 residues. Germline lookup yields CDR1 SSHAT and CDR2 FNYEAQ (reference sequence). V trimming: 2 bases; J trimming: 0 bases; junction bases outside the gene matches: 4. The CDR3 loop reads CASSLRLAGDYQETQYF. CDR3 DNA sequence: TGTGCCAGCAGCTTAAGACTAGCGGGGGACTACCAAGAGACCCAGTACTTC.

A few counts support this clonotype. This chain uses TRBV27 with TRBJ2-5; maybe TRBD2 (5 bases). The J call is doubtful: the DNA matches TRBJ2-7 better. The CDR3 is made up of 15 amino acids. Germline V lookup: CDR1 MNHEY, CDR2 SMNVEV (reference sequence). CDR3 DNA: TGTGCCAGCAGTTTCCTCCGGGAAAGCTCCTACGAGCAGTACTTC. Translation gives CASSFLRESSYEQYF.

The table lists this clonotype with a few counts. V and J are TRBV6-6 and TRBJ1-5; possible D gene TRBD1, 6 bases. Trimming stripped 6 bases from V and 2 bases from J, with 14 bases between. This CDR3 is 15 amino acids long. Germline V lookup: CDR1 MNHNY, CDR2 SVGAGI (reference sequence). The CDR3 region has the DNA TGTGCCAGCAGCGAAAACCCAGGGGGCAATCAGCCCCAGCATTTT. Translating gives CASSENPGGNQPQHF.

There are a few counts of this clonotype. The chain recombines TRBV25-1 with TRBJ1-1; D perhaps matches TRBD1 (6 bases). The ends were cut back, 6 bases at V and 11 bases at J, with 16 bases in the middle. CDR3 length: 12 amino acids. The germline V gene encodes CDR1 MGHDK and CDR2 SYGVNS. CDR3: CASSHNWGGAFF. DNA of the CDR3: TGTGCCAGCAGCCACAATTGGGGGGGCGCTTTCTTT. Full variable domain (rest looked up from reference TRBV25-1 and TRBJ1-1): EADIYQTPRYLVIGTGKKITLECSQTMGHDKMYWYQQDPGMELHLIHYSYGVNSTEKGDLSSESTVSRIRTEHFPLTLESARPSHTSQYLCASSHNWGGAFFGQGTRLTVV.

This clonotype was seen a handful of times. The rearrangement joins TRBV2 to TRBJ2-1, with a weak D call TRBD2 (6 bases). The V end was cut by 3 bases, the J end by 7 bases, with 16 bases between. The germline V gene encodes CDR1 SNHLY and CDR2 FYNNEI. The CDR3 is 15 amino acids. The CDR3 reads CASSESWRGRNEQFF. The CDR3 DNA reads as TGTGCCAGCAGTGAGAGTTGGAGGGGTCGAAATGAGCAGTTCTTC. The entire variable domain, with the rest obtained from reference TRBV2 and TRBJ2-1, is as follows: EPEVTQTPSHQVTQMGQEVILRCVPISNHLYFYWYRQILGQKVEFLVSFYNNEISEKSEIFDDQFSVERPDGSNFTLKIRSTKLEDSAMYFCASSESWRGRNEQFFGPGTRLTVL.

This clonotype was counted only a few times. This chain links TRBV5-1 with TRBJ1-2, with D possibly being TRBD1 (6 bases). Trimming took 0 bases from V and 2 from J, leaving 14 bases between them. CDR3 length: 16 amino acids. Germline lookup yields CDR1 SGHRS and CDR2 YFSETQ. This CDR3 is CASSLDGTRLNYGYTF. The CDR3 region has the DNA TGCGCCAGCAGCTTGGATGGGACAAGGCTCAACTATGGCTACACCTTC.

The chain recombines TRBV10-3 with TRBJ2-5; TRBD1 is a possible D gene (6 bases). CDR3 length: 15 residues. Germline CDR1 reads ENHRY; CDR2 reads SYGVKD. The V end lost 5 bases, the J end lost 0 bases, and 13 bases lay between the germline ends. In DNA form, the CDR3 reads TGTGCCATCAGTTTCACAGGGACGTACCAAGAGACCCAGTACTTC. It codes for CAISFTGTYQETQYF.

The chain joins TRBV12-3 or TRBV12-4 to TRBJ2-4, with 10 positions matching TRBD2. With 4 bases clipped from V and 6 bases from J, the junction kept 9 bases outside the gene matches. This CDR3 comprises 16 residues. CDR3 sequence reads: CASSSLLTSGANIQYF. CDR3 coding DNA: TGTGCCAGCAGTTCACTCCTCACTAGCGGGGCAAACATTCAGTACTTC.

CDR3 coding DNA: TGTGCCAGCAGCGTCCCTGGCCCTGGCGGGCTCTACACAGATACGCAGTATTTT. Protein sequence: CASSVPGPGGLYTDTQYF. The chain couples TRBV7-9 to TRBJ2-3; D possibly corresponds to TRBD2 (5 bases). V was trimmed by 5 bases and J by 2 bases, leaving 23 bases between them. Germline lookup yields CDR1 SEHNR and CDR2 FQNEAQ (reference sequence). The CDR3 contains 18 residues.

There are a few counts of this clonotype. V usage is TRBV6-5 and J usage is TRBJ2-7; TRBD1 might be the D (6 bases). Germline V lookup: CDR1 MNHEY, CDR2 SVGAGI. V was pared by 7 bases and J by 2 bases, with 12 bases between. The CDR3 runs to 13 residues. CDR3 DNA sequence: TGTGCCAGCACCTCGGACAGTACCTACGAGCAGTACTTC. This translates into CASTSDSTYEQYF.

The chain is built from TRBV10-2 and TRBJ2-4; 9 positions match TRBD2. In germline, CDR1 is WSHSY, CDR2 SAAADI. The length of the CDR3 is 17 residues. With V trimmed by 0 bases and J by 2 bases, 5 bases remained unmatched. The CDR3 protein is CASSESRGGGPKNIQYF. In DNA form, the CDR3 reads TGCGCCAGCAGTGAGTCCCGCGGGGGGGGCCCCAAAAACATTCAGTACTTC.

The rearrangement joins TRBV9 to TRBJ2-3, with 13 bases identical to TRBD2. CDR3 length: 17 residues. The germline V gene has CDR1 SGDLS and CDR2 YYNGEE. The trim removed 0 bases at V and 2 bases at J, leaving 3 bases unmatched. The DNA of the CDR3 is TGTGCCAGCAGCGTAGAGGGACTAGCGGGACCCACAGATACGCAGTATTTT. Protein product: CASSVEGLAGPTDTQYF.

V is TRBV29-1 and J is TRBJ2-2; either TRBD1 or TRBD2 may fit D (5 bases each). The V gene lost 7 bases and the J gene lost 3 bases, with 18 bases spanning the gap. The CDR3 spans 15 residues. CDR1 and CDR2 (germline): SQVTM, ANQGSEA. The CDR3 protein is CSARGSRSYTGELFF. In nucleotides, the CDR3 is TGCAGCGCCCGGGGCAGCAGGAGCTACACCGGGGAGCTGTTTTTT.